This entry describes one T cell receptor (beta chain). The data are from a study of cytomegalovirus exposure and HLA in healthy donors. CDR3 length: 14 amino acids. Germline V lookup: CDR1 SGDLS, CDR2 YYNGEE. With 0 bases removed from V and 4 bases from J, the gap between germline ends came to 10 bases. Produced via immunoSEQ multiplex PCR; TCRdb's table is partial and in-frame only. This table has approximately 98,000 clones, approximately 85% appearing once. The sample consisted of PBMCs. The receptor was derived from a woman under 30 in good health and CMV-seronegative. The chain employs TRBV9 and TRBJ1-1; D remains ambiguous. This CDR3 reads CASSVDPGSTEAFF. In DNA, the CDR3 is TGTGCCAGCAGCGTAGACCCGGGAAGCACTGAAGCTTTCTTT.